This entry lists 18 T cell receptor beta chains sequenced from one sample in a study of blood T cell repertoires in COVID-19. Generated by immunoSEQ multiplex PCR, the TCRdb table keeps only in-frame clones and is missing some. The sample records about half a million clones, 80% to 90% being singletons. Source material: peripheral blood. Source of these receptors: a human donor in a cohort sampled during active COVID-19.

The chain is built from TRBV15 and TRBJ1-1, with D uncertain. In germline, CDR1 is LNHNV, CDR2 YYDKDF (reference sequence). V was shortened by 3 bases and J by 4 bases, with 9 bases between the two germline ends. The CDR3 contains 13 residues. DNA for the CDR3: TGTGCCACCAGCAGCCGGGTGTTCACTGAAGCTTTCTTT. This sequence encodes CATSSRVFTEAFF.

The rearrangement uses TRBV19 and TRBJ1-4, with no clear D. V lost 2 bases, J lost 6 bases, and 13 bases lay in between. The CDR3 totals 15 residues. The V gene's germline CDR1 is LNHDA and CDR2 SQIVND (reference sequence). The DNA for the CDR3 is TGTGCCAGTAGTATACTTCGGACCGGGGATGAAAAACTGTTTTTT. Its protein product is CASSILRTGDEKLFF. The full variable domain, rest sourced from reference TRBV19 and TRBJ1-4, is DGGITQSPKYLFRKEGQNVTLSCEQNLNHDAMYWYRQDPGQGLRLIYYSQIVNDFQKGDIAEGYSVSREKKESFPLTVTSAQKNPTAFYLCASSILRTGDEKLFFGSGTQLSVL.

The V gene is TRBV28, the J gene TRBJ1-2; D is uncertain. This CDR3 spans 15 amino acids. With 4 bases removed from V and 2 bases from J, the gap between germline ends came to 14 bases. Germline V gene sequence: CDR1 MDHEN, CDR2 SYDVKM. CDR3 region: CASSYPRYPNYGYTF. The CDR3 coding sequence is TGTGCCAGCAGTTACCCCCGGTACCCCAACTATGGCTACACCTTC.

This chain uses TRBV28 with TRBJ1-5; maybe TRBD1 (6 bases). V lost 3 bases, J lost 2 bases, and 17 bases lay in between. CDR3 length: 17 amino acids. Germline assignment: CDR1 MDHEN and CDR2 SYDVKM. CDR3 loop: CASSLRRGAKGNQPQHF. CDR3 bases: TGTGCCAGCAGTTTGAGGCGGGGGGCTAAAGGCAATCAGCCCCAGCATTTT. The full variable domain, in which reference TRBV28 and TRBJ1-5 provide the parts outside the CDR3, is DVKVTQSSRYLVKRTGEKVFLECVQDMDHENMFWYRQDPGLGLRLIYFSYDVKMKEKGDIPEGYSVSREKKERFSLILESASTNQTSMYLCASSLRRGAKGNQPQHFGDGTRLSIL.

The CDR3 region has the DNA TGCAGTGCTACTGACAGGGGGCGGTACAATGAGCAGTTCTTC. Amino acids: CSATDRGRYNEQFF. The gene calls are TRBV20-1 and TRBJ2-1, with 10 bases lining up with TRBD1. The CDR3 length is 14 residues. V shed 4 bases and J 4 bases; nucleotides not matched to a gene: 4. Germline assignment: CDR1 DFQATT and CDR2 SNEGSKA (reference sequence).

The V and J genes are TRBV6-6 and TRBJ1-2; D is unresolved. V gave up 7 bases and J gave up 6 bases, with 12 bases separating them. Per the germline V gene, CDR1 is MNHNY and CDR2 is SVGAGI (reference sequence). The CDR3 runs to 12 residues. The CDR3 DNA is TGTGCCAGCATGGTCGGGTGGCATGGCTACACCTTC. Its translation is CASMVGWHGYTF.

This rearrangement joins TRBV27 to TRBJ2-3; possible D gene TRBD1, 6 bases. The germline V gene has CDR1 MNHEY and CDR2 SMNVEV (reference sequence). V gave up 3 bases and J gave up 3 bases, with 10 bases separating them. This CDR3 comprises 14 residues. The CDR3 region has the DNA TGTGCCAGCAGTTTTGGGCAGGGGACAGATACGCAGTATTTT. It translates to CASSFGQGTDTQYF.

This clone was counted between two and nine times. J is TRBJ2-1 and V is TRBV3-1 (or the pseudogene TRBV3-2), with TRBD2 identical over 16 bases. This CDR3 spans 16 amino acids. Germline V gives CDR1 LGHDT, CDR2 YNNKEL (reference sequence). The junction had 4 bases not matched to a gene; V was cut back by 7 bases and J by 4 bases. The CDR3 DNA is TGTGCCAGCACCCCGGGACTAGCGGGAGGGTACAATGAGCAGTTCTTC. This codes for CASTPGLAGGYNEQFF.

The chain couples TRBV9 to TRBJ2-2; the match to TRBD1 covers 10 bases. CDR3 length: 16 amino acids. Trimming cost V 4 bases and J 6 bases; bases outside gene matches: 9. Looked up from germline, CDR1 is SGDLS and CDR2 is YYNGEE. CDR3 protein: CASSPGVGTGAGELFF. DNA for the CDR3: TGTGCCAGCAGCCCGGGGGTCGGGACAGGGGCCGGGGAGCTGTTTTTT. Full variable domain (outside the CDR3, taken from reference TRBV9 and TRBJ2-2): DSGVTQTPKHLITATGQRVTLRCSPRSGDLSVYWYQQSLDQGLQFLIQYYNGEERAKGNILERFSAQQFPDLHSELNLSSLELGDSALYFCASSPGVGTGAGELFFGEGSRLTVL.

The chain joins TRBV29-1 to TRBJ2-5; D is uncertain. The length of the CDR3 is 12 residues. Germline V gene sequence: CDR1 SQVTM, CDR2 ANQGSEA. V was trimmed by 5 bases and J by 1 base, leaving 8 bases between them. Written as DNA, the CDR3 is TGCAGCGTTTCTGACTTCCAAGAGACCCAGTACTTC. Amino acids: CSVSDFQETQYF. Variable domain in full (rest from reference TRBV29-1 and TRBJ2-5): SAVISQKPSRDICQRGTSLTIQCQVDSQVTMMFWYRQQPGQSLTLIATANQGSEATYESGFVIDKFPISRPNLTFSTLTVSNMSPEDSSIYLCSVSDFQETQYFGPGTRLLVL.

V and J are TRBV28 and TRBJ2-7; D perhaps matches TRBD2 (5 bases). The CDR3 covers 14 residues. Trimming removed 6 bases from V and 5 bases from J, with 17 bases in between. Germline lookup yields CDR1 MDHEN and CDR2 SYDVKM. Written as DNA, the CDR3 is TGTGCCAGCAGACGAACCGGGAATAACGACGAGCAGTACTTC. Protein: CASRRTGNNDEQYF. The variable domain in full, with the rest retrieved from reference TRBV28 and TRBJ2-7, is DVKVTQSSRYLVKRTGEKVFLECVQDMDHENMFWYRQDPGLGLRLIYFSYDVKMKEKGDIPEGYSVSREKKERFSLILESASTNQTSMYLCASRRTGNNDEQYFGPGTRLTVT.

On this clone: This sample includes further DNA sequences coding for the same CDR3. V and J are TRBV7-3 and TRBJ2-1; the D gene is possibly TRBD2 (6 bases). V lost 5 bases and J 0 bases, leaving 11 bases between the germline ends. This CDR3 is 15 amino acids long. Germline V lookup: CDR1 SGHTA, CDR2 FQGTGA. The CDR3 DNA is TGTGCCAGCAGCCCAGCGGGCAGCTCCTACAATGAGCAGTTCTTC. It yields the protein CASSPAGSSYNEQFF.

This clone was recorded many times. The J gene is TRBJ2-2, the V gene TRBV7-2; D perhaps matches TRBD2 (6 bases). Germline CDR1 SGHTA, CDR2 FQGNSA. Trimming removed 1 base from V and 3 bases from J, with 6 bases in between. The CDR3 is 14 amino acids. CDR3 sequence (DNA): TGTGCCAGCAGCTTAGGGGGGGACACCGGGGAGCTGTTTTTT. The encoded protein is CASSLGGDTGELFF.

Only one count was recorded for this clone. The J gene is TRBJ1-1, the V gene TRBV5-1, with 8 bases matching TRBD1. Germline V CDR1 and CDR2: SGHRS, YFSETQ. The ends lost 5 bases at V and 3 bases at J; junction bases unmatched: 3. CDR3 length equals 13 residues. Here the CDR3 reads CASRQGADTEAFF. CDR3 nucleotides: TGCGCCAGCAGGCAGGGGGCGGACACTGAAGCTTTCTTT. Filled out from reference TRBV5-1 and TRBJ1-1, the complete variable domain reads KAGVTQTPRYLIKTRGQQVTLSCSPISGHRSVSWYQQTPGQGLQFLFEYFSETQRNKGNFPGRFSGRQFSNSRSEMNVSTLELGDSALYLCASRQGADTEAFFGQGTRLTVV.

As regards this clone: In the same sample, other DNA sequences code for this CDR3. The J gene is TRBJ2-7, the V gene TRBV3-1 (or the pseudogene TRBV3-2); 10 positions match TRBD2. There are 15 residues in the CDR3. Per the germline V gene, CDR1 is LGHDT and CDR2 is YNNKEL (reference sequence). The trim removed 0 bases at V and 1 base at J, leaving 0 bases unmatched. CDR3 region: CASSQELAGSYEQYF. The CDR3 DNA reads TGTGCCAGCAGCCAAGAACTAGCGGGGTCCTACGAGCAGTACTTC.

As to this clone: One junction end disagrees with the germline gene, perhaps due to a read error. J is TRBJ2-7 and V is TRBV19; 8 bases are shared with TRBD2. Germline V gene lookup returns CDR1 LNHDA and CDR2 SQIVND (reference sequence). The CDR3 spans 13 residues. This CDR3 reads CARCVGTRVPSFF. CDR3 bases: TGTGCCAGATGCGTCGGGACTAGAGTCCCATCGTTCTTC.

The chain recombines TRBV6-1 with TRBJ2-1; no definite D call. The CDR3 runs 15 residues. Trimming took off 1 base at V and 0 bases at J, with 7 bases between the two ends. CDR1 is MNHNS and CDR2 is SASEGT in the germline V gene. The CDR3 sequence: CASSEGSLSYNEQFF. The CDR3 region has the DNA TGTGCCAGCAGTGAAGGTTCCCTCTCCTACAATGAGCAGTTCTTC.

The rearrangement joins TRBV30 to TRBJ1-5; 7 nucleotides align to TRBD1. CDR1 GTSNPN and CDR2 SVGIG come from the germline V gene (reference sequence). The V segment lost 2 bases and the J segment 9 bases; nucleotides outside the gene matches: 13. CDR3 length equals 15 residues. The CDR3 here is CAWSPDRTGLGPQHF. The CDR3 nucleotides are TGTGCCTGGAGTCCCGATAGGACAGGCCTGGGGCCCCAGCATTTT. Complete variable domain (other parts from reference TRBV30 and TRBJ1-5): SQTIHQWPATLVQPVGSPLSLECTVEGTSNPNLYWYRQAAGRGLQLLFYSVGIGQISSEVPQNLSASRPQDRQFILSSKKLLLSDSGFYLCAWSPDRTGLGPQHFGDGTRLSIL.